These 22 T cell receptor beta chains came from one sample sequenced in a study of neoadjuvant anti-PD-1 for oral cavity cancer. Sequenced by immunoSEQ multiplex PCR; TCRdb stores in-frame clones only, minus some. Here the sample spans some 71,000 clones, 65% to 85% being singletons. The sample consisted of PBMCs, taken before nivolumab (anti-PD-1) treatment. The receptors were sampled from a person between 40 and 85 years old with oral cavity squamous cell carcinoma.

With respect to this clone: Other DNA sequences in the sample encode the same CDR3. This chain uses TRBV6-1 with TRBJ1-6; 7 nucleotides line up with TRBD1. V trimming: 4 bases; J trimming: 4 bases; junction bases outside the gene matches: 1. CDR1 MNHNS and CDR2 SASEGT come from the germline V gene. This CDR3 is 14 amino acids long. CDR3 sequence (DNA): TGTGCCAGCAGTGGGGACAGTTATAATTCACCCCTCCACTTT. Protein sequence: CASSGDSYNSPLHF.

The V call is TRBV5-1, the J call TRBJ2-1, with 8 bases fitting TRBD1. The CDR3 runs 15 residues. Germline-derived CDR1 and CDR2 are SGHRS and YFSETQ. The trim removed 0 bases at V and 2 bases at J, leaving 1 base unmatched. The DNA of the CDR3 is TGCGCCAGCAGCTTGGGACAGGGGACCTACAATGAGCAGTTCTTC. Translated, it gives CASSLGQGTYNEQFF.

The V call is TRBV5-4, the J call TRBJ1-2; 7 bases are a match to TRBD1. The V gene end was trimmed by 6 bases and the J gene end by 2 bases; junction bases not matched to a gene: 7. Germline V gene sequence: CDR1 SGHNT, CDR2 YYREEE (reference sequence). The CDR3 sequence is 14 residues long. The CDR3 reads CASTRDRSNYGYTF. The CDR3 nucleotides read TGTGCCAGCACCAGGGACAGATCAAACTATGGCTACACCTTC. The full variable domain, with the rest looked up from reference TRBV5-4 and TRBJ1-2, is ETGVTQSPTHLIKTRGQQVTLRCSSQSGHNTVSWYQQALGQGPQFIFQYYREEENGRGNFPPRFSGLQFPNYSSELNVNALELDDSALYLCASTRDRSNYGYTFGSGTRLTVV.

This clone is a singleton in its sample. This sequence joins TRBV19 and TRBJ1-1; weak D call: TRBD1 (5 bases). The CDR3 spans 15 residues. Between the trimmed V and J ends, which lost 1 base and 1 base, there was a span of 10 bases. Germline CDR1 is LNHDA and CDR2 is SQIVND (reference sequence). The CDR3 DNA is TGTGCCAGTAGTATAGGGCAGGGAAGGAACACTGAAGCTTTCTTT. It yields the protein CASSIGQGRNTEAFF.

The CDR3 bases are TGTGCCAGCAGCCCCCCGGGGAGGGGTGGTGAAAAACTGTTTTTT. Residues: CASSPPGRGGEKLFF. The chain is built from TRBV9 and TRBJ1-4; D possibly corresponds to TRBD1 (5 bases). In germline, CDR1 is SGDLS, CDR2 YYNGEE. Trimming cost V 4 bases and J 7 bases, with 17 bases left between them. The CDR3 covers 15 residues.

The chain employs TRBV30 and TRBJ2-5; 12 positions match TRBD1. This CDR3 is built from 16 residues. V lost 3 bases, J lost 4 bases, and 9 bases stayed unmatched. Germline CDR1 GTSNPN, CDR2 SVGIG (reference sequence). CDR3 DNA: TGTGCCTGGAGCGAAGTCGGGACAGGGGGCCGAGAGACCCAGTACTTC. Protein sequence: CAWSEVGTGGRETQYF.

The chain has TRBV6-5 and TRBJ2-7; 13 bases agree with TRBD2. Losses at the gene ends were 5 bases for V and 5 bases for J; bases not matched to a gene: 3. CDR3 length: 14 residues. The germline V gene encodes CDR1 MNHEY and CDR2 SVGAGI. CDR3 coding DNA: TGTGCCAGCAGTCCACTAGCGGGGGGGAACGAGCAGTACTTC. The encoded protein is CASSPLAGGNEQYF.

V usage is TRBV2 and J usage is TRBJ1-1; maybe TRBD1 (5 bases). V gave up 2 bases and J gave up 1 base, with 11 bases separating them. The CDR3 loop spans 15 amino acids. Germline lookup yields CDR1 SNHLY and CDR2 FYNNEI. The CDR3 reads CASSEQGRGNTEAFF. The CDR3 region has the DNA TGTGCCAGCAGTGAACAGGGACGGGGGAACACTGAAGCTTTCTTT.

The chain recombines TRBV4-1 with TRBJ2-7; TRBD2 aligns across 8 bases. CDR3 size: 15 residues. The J segment lost 4 bases and the V segment lost 1 base, leaving 6 bases of the junction unmatched. Per germline, CDR1 MGHRA and CDR2 YSYEKL. Written as DNA, the CDR3 is TGCGCCAGCAGCCAAGGACGCGGACTAGCTTACGAGCAGTACTTC. Amino acids: CASSQGRGLAYEQYF.

The chain links TRBV7-6 to TRBJ2-3; 11 bases align to TRBD2. The germline gives CDR1 SGHVS, CDR2 FNYEAQ. V gave up 0 bases and J gave up 0 bases; unmatched junction bases: 8. CDR3 length: 19 residues. The CDR3 DNA reads TGTGCCAGCAGCTTAGCGCTCCTGACTAGCGGGACTAGCACAGATACGCAGTATTTT. Translated: CASSLALLTSGTSTDTQYF.

V and J are TRBV19 and TRBJ2-4, with 9 bases aligning to TRBD2. This CDR3 has 18 amino acids. The trim removed 5 bases at V and 2 bases at J, leaving 13 bases unmatched. CDR1 LNHDA and CDR2 SQIVND come from the germline V gene (reference sequence). The CDR3 DNA reads TGTGCCAGTAGTTACGTAGCGGGAGCCGTCGCTACCAAAAACATTCAGTACTTC. Residues: CASSYVAGAVATKNIQYF.

The genes are TRBV10-3 and TRBJ2-7; D may be TRBD1 or TRBD2 (5 bases each). Germline V gene data show CDR1 as ENHRY and CDR2 as SYGVKD. The CDR3 totals 14 residues. The ends were cut back, 4 bases at V and 0 bases at J, with 10 bases in the middle. DNA of the CDR3: TGTGCCATCAGTGGAGGGGCAGCCTCCTACGAGCAGTACTTC. Translating it yields CAISGGAASYEQYF.

The chain has TRBV5-8 and TRBJ2-7, with D unclear. With 2 bases removed from V and 4 bases from J, the gap between germline ends came to 13 bases. This CDR3 is built from 14 residues. Germline values: CDR1 SGHTS, CDR2 YDEGEE. The CDR3 sequence is CASSFPWVSYEQYF. The DNA of the CDR3 is TGTGCCAGCAGCTTCCCCTGGGTTTCGTACGAGCAGTACTTC. Using reference TRBV5-8 and TRBJ2-7 for the parts outside the CDR3, the full variable domain is EAGVTQSPTHLIKTRGQQATLRCSPISGHTSVYWYQQALGLGLQFLLWYDEGEERNRGNFPPRFSGRQFPNYSSELNVNALELEDSALYLCASSFPWVSYEQYFGPGTRLTVT.

The chain is built from TRBV20-1 and TRBJ1-1; D is undetermined. This CDR3 region has 11 residues. Deletions cut 5 bases from V and 1 base from J, with 5 bases between. Germline V lookup: CDR1 DFQATT, CDR2 SNEGSKA (reference sequence). The CDR3 loop is CSAPWNTEAFF. CDR3 nucleotides: TGCAGTGCTCCCTGGAACACTGAAGCTTTCTTT.

The V call is TRBV5-4, the J call TRBJ1-2, with 8 nucleotides matching TRBD1. The J segment lost 8 bases and the V segment lost 6 bases, leaving 18 bases of the junction unmatched. The germline V gene encodes CDR1 SGHNT and CDR2 YYREEE (reference sequence). The CDR3 is 16 residues long. CDR3 loop: CASTQGQGLLTGGYTF. The CDR3 nucleotides are TGTGCCAGCACCCAAGGACAGGGCCTCCTAACTGGCGGCTACACCTTC.

The chain recombines TRBV5-1 with TRBJ1-4; no clear D. CDR1 is SGHRS and CDR2 is YFSETQ in the germline V gene. V was trimmed by 3 bases and J by 7 bases, leaving 13 bases between them. CDR3 length: 14 amino acids. The chain's CDR3 is CASSSSGEGEKLFF. The CDR3 DNA is TGCGCCAGCAGCTCCTCGGGCGAGGGTGAAAAACTGTTTTTT.

This chain connects TRBV7-8 to TRBJ2-7, with 7 bases identical to TRBD1. Germline assignment: CDR1 SGHVS and CDR2 FQNEAQ. V trimming: 3 bases; J trimming: 4 bases; junction bases outside the gene matches: 6. The CDR3 is 14 amino acids. The CDR3 sequence is CASSFRQGGYEQYF. CDR3 coding DNA: TGTGCCAGCAGCTTTAGACAGGGCGGGTACGAGCAGTACTTC.

This chain joins TRBV9 and TRBJ1-5; a weak D match, TRBD1 (5 bases). Per germline, CDR1 SGDLS and CDR2 YYNGEE. V lost 3 bases to trimming and J lost 5 bases, with 12 bases between them. The CDR3 runs to 14 residues. The CDR3 region has the DNA TGTGCCAGCAGCGGAACGTCGGGGGATCAGCCCCAGCATTTT. Translating it yields CASSGTSGDQPQHF. The full variable domain, rest sourced from reference TRBV9 and TRBJ1-5, is DSGVTQTPKHLITATGQRVTLRCSPRSGDLSVYWYQQSLDQGLQFLIQYYNGEERAKGNILERFSAQQFPDLHSELNLSSLELGDSALYFCASSGTSGDQPQHFGDGTRLSIL.

V and J are TRBV6-5 and TRBJ2-6; D remains ambiguous. CDR1 and CDR2 from the germline V gene are MNHEY and SVGAGI. V was pared by 4 bases and J by 5 bases, with 6 bases between. The CDR3 sequence is 13 residues long. The CDR3, as DNA: TGTGCCAGCAGTTCCCAATGGGCCAACGTCCTGACTTTC. It yields the protein CASSSQWANVLTF.

Worth noting for this clone: Distinct nucleotide sequences in the sample also encode this CDR3. The V and J genes are TRBV29-1 and TRBJ2-1; no definite D call. This CDR3 spans 11 amino acids. Per germline, CDR1 SQVTM and CDR2 ANQGSEA. The V and J ends lost 4 bases and 2 bases respectively, with 3 bases between them. The CDR3 bases are TGCAGCGTTGGCCCCTACAATGAGCAGTTCTTC. Residues: CSVGPYNEQFF.

In nucleotides, the CDR3 is TGTGCCAGCAGCTTAGTATCAGAACGTGGCTACACCTTC. Translation: CASSLVSERGYTF. The genes are TRBV7-9 and TRBJ1-2; D is undetermined. CDR3 length: 13 amino acids. Germline V gene lookup returns CDR1 SEHNR and CDR2 FQNEAQ (reference sequence). V lost 1 base and J lost 7, with 10 bases in between.

This chain links TRBV21-1 with TRBJ2-1. TRBV21-1 is noted as a pseudogene. This CDR3 has 14 amino acids. CDR3 sequence reads: CASSKLAKIREQFF. CDR3 DNA sequence: TGTGCCAGCAGCAAACTCGCCAAGATCCGTGAGCAGTTCTTC.